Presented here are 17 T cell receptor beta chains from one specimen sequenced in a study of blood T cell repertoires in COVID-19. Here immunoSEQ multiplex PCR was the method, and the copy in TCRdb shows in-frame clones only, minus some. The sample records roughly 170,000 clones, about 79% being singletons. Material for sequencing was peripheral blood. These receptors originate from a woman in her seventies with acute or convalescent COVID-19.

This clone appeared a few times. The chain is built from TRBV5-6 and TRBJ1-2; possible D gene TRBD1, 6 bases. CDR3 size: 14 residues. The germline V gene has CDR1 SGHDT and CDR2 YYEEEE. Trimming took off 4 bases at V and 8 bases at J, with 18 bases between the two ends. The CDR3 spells CASSPRIQGRGYTF. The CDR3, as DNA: TGTGCCAGCAGCCCAAGAATCCAGGGGAGAGGCTACACCTTC. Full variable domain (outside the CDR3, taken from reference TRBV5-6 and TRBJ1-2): DAGVTQSPTHLIKTRGQQVTLRCSPKSGHDTVSWYQQALGQGPQFIFQYYEEEERQRGNFPDRFSGHQFPNYSSELNVNALLLGDSALYLCASSPRIQGRGYTFGSGTRLTVV.

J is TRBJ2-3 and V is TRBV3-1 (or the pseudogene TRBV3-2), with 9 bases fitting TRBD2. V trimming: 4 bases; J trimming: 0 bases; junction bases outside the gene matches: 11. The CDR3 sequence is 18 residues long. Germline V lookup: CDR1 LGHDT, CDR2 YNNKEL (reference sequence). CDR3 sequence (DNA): TGTGCCAGCAGCCTAGGGGGTAGCGGGAGCGCGAGCACAGATACGCAGTATTTT. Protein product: CASSLGGSGSASTDTQYF.

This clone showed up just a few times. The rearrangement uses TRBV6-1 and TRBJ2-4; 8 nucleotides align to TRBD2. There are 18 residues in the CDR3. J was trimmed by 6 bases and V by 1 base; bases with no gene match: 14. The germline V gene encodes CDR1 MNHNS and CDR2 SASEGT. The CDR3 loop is CASSEGVGSGILGNIQYF. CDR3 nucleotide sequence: TGTGCCAGCAGTGAAGGGGTTGGTAGCGGGATTCTCGGAAACATTCAGTACTTC.

CDR3 in DNA: TGTGCCAGCAAACCGGGGGGGGCTGGCTATGGCTACACCTTC. Protein product: CASKPGGAGYGYTF. The chain recombines TRBV6-5 with TRBJ1-2; D is possibly TRBD1 (6 bases). Germline V gives CDR1 MNHEY, CDR2 SVGAGI. Trimming shortened V by 7 bases and J by 4 bases, and 16 bases separated the two germline ends. The CDR3 totals 14 residues.

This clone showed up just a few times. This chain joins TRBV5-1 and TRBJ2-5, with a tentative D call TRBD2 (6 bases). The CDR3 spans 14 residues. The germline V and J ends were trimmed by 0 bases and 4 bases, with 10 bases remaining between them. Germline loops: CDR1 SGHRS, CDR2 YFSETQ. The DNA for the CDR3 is TGCGCCAGCAGCTTGGGCGGGATCGGAGAGACCCAGTACTTC. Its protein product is CASSLGGIGETQYF. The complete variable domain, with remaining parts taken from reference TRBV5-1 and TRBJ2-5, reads KAGVTQTPRYLIKTRGQQVTLSCSPISGHRSVSWYQQTPGQGLQFLFEYFSETQRNKGNFPGRFSGRQFSNSRSEMNVSTLELGDSALYLCASSLGGIGETQYFGPGTRLLVL.

CDR3 bases: TGTGCCAGCAGTCAGCCGGGACAGGGGAACACTGAAGCTTTCTTT. It specifies CASSQPGQGNTEAFF. The V and J genes are TRBV6-5 and TRBJ1-1; TRBD1 agrees at 9 bases. Germline V gene lookup returns CDR1 MNHEY and CDR2 SVGAGI. The CDR3 covers 15 residues. Trimming at V came to 5 bases and at J to 1 base, leaving 5 bases not matched to a gene.

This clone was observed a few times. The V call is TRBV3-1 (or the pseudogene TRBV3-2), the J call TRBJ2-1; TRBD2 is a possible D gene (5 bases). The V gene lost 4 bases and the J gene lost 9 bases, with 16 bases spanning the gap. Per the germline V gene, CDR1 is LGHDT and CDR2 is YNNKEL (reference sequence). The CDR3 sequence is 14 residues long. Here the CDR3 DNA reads TGTGCCAGCAGCCGGCAGCCGACGGCGGGTGAGCAGTTCTTC. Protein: CASSRQPTAGEQFF.

The CDR3 is CASSVAGSTEAFF. The DNA for the CDR3 is TGTGCCAGCAGCGTAGCGGGATCCACTGAAGCTTTCTTT. V and J are TRBV9 and TRBJ1-1; D remains unclear. Germline V gene lookup returns CDR1 SGDLS and CDR2 YYNGEE. The CDR3 is 13 residues long. Trimming shortened V by 0 bases and J by 4 bases, and 7 bases separated the two germline ends.

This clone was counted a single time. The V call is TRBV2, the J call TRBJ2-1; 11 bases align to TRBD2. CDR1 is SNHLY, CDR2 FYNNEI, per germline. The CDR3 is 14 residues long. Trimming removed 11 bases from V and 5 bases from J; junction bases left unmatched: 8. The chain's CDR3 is CAFRGTSGDNEQFF. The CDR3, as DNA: TGTGCCTTCCGAGGGACTAGCGGAGACAATGAGCAGTTCTTC.

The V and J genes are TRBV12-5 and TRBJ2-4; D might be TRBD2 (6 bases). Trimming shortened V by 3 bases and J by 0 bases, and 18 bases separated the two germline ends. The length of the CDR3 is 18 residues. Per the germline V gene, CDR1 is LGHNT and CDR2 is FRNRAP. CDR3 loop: CASGFRSDYRLAKNIQYF. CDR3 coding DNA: TGTGCTAGTGGTTTCCGTTCGGACTATCGGCTAGCCAAAAACATTCAGTACTTC. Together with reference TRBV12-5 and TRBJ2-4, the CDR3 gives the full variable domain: DARVTQTPRHKVTEMGQEVTMRCQPILGHNTVFWYRQTMMQGLELLAYFRNRAPLDDSGMPKDRFSAEMPDATLATLKIQPSEPRDSAVYFCASGFRSDYRLAKNIQYFGAGTRLSVL.

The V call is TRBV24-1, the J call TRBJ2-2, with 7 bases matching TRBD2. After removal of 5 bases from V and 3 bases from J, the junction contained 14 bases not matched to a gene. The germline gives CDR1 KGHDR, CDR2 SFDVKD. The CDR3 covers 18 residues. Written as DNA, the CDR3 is TGTGCCACCAGTGTGTCGGGAGGCGCCCCTACCCACACCGGGGAGCTGTTTTTT. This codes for CATSVSGGAPTHTGELFF.

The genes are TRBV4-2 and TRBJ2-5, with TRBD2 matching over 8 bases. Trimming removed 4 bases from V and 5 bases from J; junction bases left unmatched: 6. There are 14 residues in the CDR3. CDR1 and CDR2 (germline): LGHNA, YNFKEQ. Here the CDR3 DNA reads TGTGCCAGCAGCCGAGCGGGAGTAAGGGAGACCCAGTACTTC. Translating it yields CASSRAGVRETQYF.

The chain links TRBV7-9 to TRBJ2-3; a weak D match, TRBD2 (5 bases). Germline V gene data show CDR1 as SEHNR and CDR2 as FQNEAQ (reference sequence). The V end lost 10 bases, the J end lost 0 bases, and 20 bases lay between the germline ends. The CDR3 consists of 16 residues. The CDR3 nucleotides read TGTGCCACCAGACCCTTTTATAGCGCTAGCACAGATACGCAGTATTTT. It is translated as CATRPFYSASTDTQYF.

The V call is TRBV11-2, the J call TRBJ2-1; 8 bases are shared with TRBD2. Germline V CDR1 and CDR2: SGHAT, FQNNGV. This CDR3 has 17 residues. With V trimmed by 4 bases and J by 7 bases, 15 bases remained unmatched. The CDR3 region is CASSSSLWREVRNEQFF. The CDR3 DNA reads TGTGCCAGCAGCTCATCCCTCTGGCGGGAGGTCAGGAATGAGCAGTTCTTC.

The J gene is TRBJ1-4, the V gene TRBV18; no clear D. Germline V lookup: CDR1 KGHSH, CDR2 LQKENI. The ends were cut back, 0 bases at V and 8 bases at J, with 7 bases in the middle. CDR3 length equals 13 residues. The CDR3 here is CASSPPNSEKLFF. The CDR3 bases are TGTGCCAGCTCACCACCGAACAGCGAAAAACTGTTTTTT.

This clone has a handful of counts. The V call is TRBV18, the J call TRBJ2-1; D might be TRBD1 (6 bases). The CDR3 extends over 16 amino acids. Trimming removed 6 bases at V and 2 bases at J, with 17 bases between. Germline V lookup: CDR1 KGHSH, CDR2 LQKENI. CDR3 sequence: CASSPANRVAYNEQFF. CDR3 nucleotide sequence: TGTGCCAGCTCCCCCGCTAACAGGGTTGCCTACAATGAGCAGTTCTTC. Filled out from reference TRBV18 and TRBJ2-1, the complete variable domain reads NAGVMQNPRHLVRRRGQEARLRCSPMKGHSHVYWYRQLPEEGLKFMVYLQKENIIDESGMPKERFSAEFPKEGPSILRIQQVVRGDSAAYFCASSPANRVAYNEQFFGPGTRLTVL.

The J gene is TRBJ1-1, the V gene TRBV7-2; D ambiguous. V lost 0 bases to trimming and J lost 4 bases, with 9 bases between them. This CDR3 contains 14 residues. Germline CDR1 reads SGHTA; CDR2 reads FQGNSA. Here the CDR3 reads CASSLAAGSTEAFF. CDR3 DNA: TGTGCCAGCAGCTTAGCGGCGGGGTCCACTGAAGCTTTCTTT.